This record looks at one TCR beta chain sequence and its context. As handled by the study authors: Nucleated cell number was recorded as an estimate derived from reference gene primer amplification. Clones were sequenced by immunoSEQ multiplex PCR, and TCRdb holds only the in-frame ones, with some missing. V and J calls and clone size follow that table, whereas D and trimming were derived from the DNA. The sample lists approximately 39,000 clones; over 85% were seen once. This sample was taken from a study of blood T cell repertoires in COVID-19. Study summary: Samples taken during acute and convalescent COVID-19 were collected in the United States, Italy and Spain. Nucleic acid was either cDNA or gDNA, and it came from T cells, B-cell-depleted T cells, or PBMCs.

With V trimmed by 3 bases and J by 7 bases, 7 bases remained unmatched. The CDR3 loop spans 15 amino acids. Germline assignment: CDR1 WSHSY and CDR2 SAAADI. The rearrangement uses TRBV10-2 and TRBJ1-4, with 8 bases identical to TRBD1. The receptor's source is a human donor with active COVID-19. The donor label of this sample is uncertain. The sample taken for sequencing was peripheral blood. This chain's CDR3 is CASSDRAGGREKLFF. The CDR3 nucleotides read TGCGCCAGCAGTGACCGGGCAGGGGGCCGTGAAAAACTGTTTTTT.